A single sample gave rise to the 21 T cell receptor beta chains below, sequenced in a study of control samples from healthy donors and cancer patients (TCRdb year 2020). Preparation of the library involved the immunoSEQ multiplex PCR assay. The clones in this table, taken by TCRdb from immuneACCESS, are in-frame only. Not every clone is retained; where verified, under half of the shortfall comes from an unresolved V gene, and the cause of the rest is unknown. The table for this sample lists about 100,000 clones; less than 90% of them were counted only once. The ten largest clones capture 15% to 20% of the sample. What was sequenced was blood. All receptors come from a woman in her 50s in good health.

This clone was seen a handful of times. This rearrangement joins TRBV10-1 to TRBJ2-7; TRBD1 aligns across 8 bases. From germline, CDR1 is WNHNN and CDR2 SYGVQD (reference sequence). V lost 5 bases and J lost 4; bases outside the gene matches: 4. The CDR3 covers 13 residues. CDR3 nucleotide sequence: TGCGCCAGCAGTCGACAGGGGAGTTACGAGCAGTACTTC. This codes for CASSRQGSYEQYF.

CDR3 residues: CASSLGPSYEQYV. The DNA for the CDR3 is TGTGCCAGCAGTCTGGGACCCTCCTACGAGCAGTACGTC. This chain connects TRBV27 to TRBJ2-7; D tentatively fits TRBD1 or TRBD2 (5 bases each). V was clipped by 5 bases and J by 0 bases, with 8 bases between them. CDR1 and CDR2 (germline): MNHEY, SMNVEV (reference sequence). This CDR3 has 13 residues.

V gene TRBV19 combines with J gene TRBJ2-1, with D hard to call. V was clipped by 3 bases and J by 9 bases, with 12 bases between them. The germline CDR1 and CDR2 sequences are LNHDA and SQIVND (reference sequence). The CDR3 runs to 13 residues. In DNA form, the CDR3 reads TGTGCCAGTAGTATCTCGGCTGACGGTGAGCAGTTCTTC. Its translation is CASSISADGEQFF. The variable domain in full, with the rest retrieved from reference TRBV19 and TRBJ2-1, is DGGITQSPKYLFRKEGQNVTLSCEQNLNHDAMYWYRQDPGQGLRLIYYSQIVNDFQKGDIAEGYSVSREKKESFPLTVTSAQKNPTAFYLCASSISADGEQFFGPGTRLTVL.

The chain links TRBV5-4 to TRBJ1-5; D uncertain. The V gene's germline CDR1 is SGHNT and CDR2 YYREEE (reference sequence). This CDR3 contains 14 residues. The V gene lost 1 base and the J gene lost 7 bases, with 12 bases spanning the gap. The CDR3 nucleotides are TGTGCCAGCAGCTTGTACCCAGGTGAGCAGCCCCAGCATTTT. This gives the protein CASSLYPGEQPQHF. The variable domain in full, with the rest retrieved from reference TRBV5-4 and TRBJ1-5, is ETGVTQSPTHLIKTRGQQVTLRCSSQSGHNTVSWYQQALGQGPQFIFQYYREEENGRGNFPPRFSGLQFPNYSSELNVNALELDDSALYLCASSLYPGEQPQHFGDGTRLSIL.

J is TRBJ2-3 and V is TRBV27, with TRBD1 matching over 9 bases. There are 14 residues in the CDR3. Germline V gene lookup returns CDR1 MNHEY and CDR2 SMNVEV (reference sequence). With 8 bases clipped from V and 3 bases from J, the junction kept 6 bases outside the gene matches. The CDR3, as DNA: TGTGCCAGCGGGGGACAGGGTGGGACAGATACGCAGTATTTT. It encodes CASGGQGGTDTQYF.

V usage is TRBV27 and J usage is TRBJ1-2, with 7 bases that match TRBD1. V shed 8 bases, J shed 6 bases, and the junction held 15 bases outside the gene matches. This CDR3 has 15 amino acids. CDR1 and CDR2 (germline): MNHEY, SMNVEV (reference sequence). CDR3 sequence: CASGRETGLLDGYTF. In nucleotides, the CDR3 is TGTGCCAGCGGTCGGGAGACAGGGCTTTTGGATGGCTACACCTTC.

CDR3 amino acids: CSVAEPTAGYTF. The CDR3 coding sequence is TGCAGCGTTGCAGAACCAACGGCTGGCTACACCTTC. This rearrangement joins TRBV29-1 to TRBJ1-2; no clear D gene. CDR3 size: 12 residues. V was pared by 4 bases and J by 7 bases, with 13 bases between. The germline CDR1 and CDR2 sequences are SQVTM and ANQGSEA. Full variable domain (outside the CDR3, taken from reference TRBV29-1 and TRBJ1-2): SAVISQKPSRDICQRGTSLTIQCQVDSQVTMMFWYRQQPGQSLTLIATANQGSEATYESGFVIDKFPISRPNLTFSTLTVSNMSPEDSSIYLCSVAEPTAGYTFGSGTRLTVV.

CDR3 sequence reads: CASSPFTDTQYF. The CDR3 DNA follows: TGTGCCAGCAGCCCGTTCACAGATACGCAGTATTTT. This chain joins TRBV11-2 and TRBJ2-3, with unresolved D. The CDR3 is 12 amino acids. CDR1 is SGHAT, CDR2 FQNNGV, per germline. V was pared by 5 bases and J by 2 bases, with 5 bases between.

The chain links TRBV27 to TRBJ2-5; tentatively, D is TRBD2 (5 bases). Trimming took 3 bases from V and 2 from J, leaving 13 bases between them. Germline lookup yields CDR1 MNHEY and CDR2 SMNVEV (reference sequence). The CDR3 runs 15 residues. Here the CDR3 reads CASSFGVRGQETQYF. The DNA for the CDR3 is TGTGCCAGCAGTTTTGGGGTCCGAGGGCAAGAGACCCAGTACTTC.

J is TRBJ1-4 and V is TRBV5-1; D uncertain. Trimming removed 0 bases from V and 6 bases from J, with 12 bases in between. The CDR3 sequence is 15 residues long. Germline V CDR1 and CDR2: SGHRS, YFSETQ. The CDR3 sequence: CASSLGDLGDEKLFF. The CDR3 DNA is TGCGCCAGCAGCTTGGGAGATTTGGGTGATGAAAAACTGTTTTTT. Looking up the rest from reference TRBV5-1 and TRBJ1-4 gives the full variable domain: KAGVTQTPRYLIKTRGQQVTLSCSPISGHRSVSWYQQTPGQGLQFLFEYFSETQRNKGNFPGRFSGRQFSNSRSEMNVSTLELGDSALYLCASSLGDLGDEKLFFGSGTQLSVL.

The chain links TRBV12-3 or TRBV12-4 to TRBJ2-7, with a tentative D call TRBD1 (6 bases). This CDR3 spans 13 amino acids. Trimming left V 7 bases short and J 0 bases short, with 10 bases between. Here the CDR3 reads CASTGVHSYEQYF. The CDR3 DNA sequence: TGTGCCAGCACAGGGGTCCACTCCTACGAGCAGTACTTC.

The rearrangement uses TRBV6-4 and TRBJ1-1, with D uncertain. Trimming pared 4 bases from V and 5 bases from J, leaving 11 bases between. This CDR3 contains 13 residues. CDR1 and CDR2 from the germline V gene are MRHNA and SNTAGT. The CDR3 nucleotides are TGTGCCAGCAGTGCGGTTTGGGGAACTGAAGCTTTCTTT. This codes for CASSAVWGTEAFF.

This rearrangement joins TRBV3-1 (or the pseudogene TRBV3-2) to TRBJ2-3; 13 bases line up with TRBD2. The trim removed 1 base at V and 8 bases at J, leaving 6 bases unmatched. The germline gives CDR1 LGHDT, CDR2 YNNKEL (reference sequence). The CDR3 is 16 residues long. This CDR3 reads CASSQGTSGSRVTQYF. The CDR3 DNA sequence: TGTGCCAGCAGCCAAGGGACTAGCGGGAGTAGGGTTACGCAGTATTTT.

V gene TRBV2 combines with J gene TRBJ2-1; D unclear. CDR1 and CDR2 (germline): SNHLY, FYNNEI. The CDR3 is 11 residues long. CDR3 loop: CGEEQLNEQFF. Written as DNA, the CDR3 is TGTGGAGAGGAACAGCTCAATGAGCAGTTCTTC.

The chain employs TRBV10-3 and TRBJ2-3; 12 nucleotides match TRBD2. This CDR3 contains 16 residues. Germline V gene data show CDR1 as ENHRY and CDR2 as SYGVKD. With V trimmed by 2 bases and J by 2 bases, 2 bases remained unmatched. The chain's CDR3 is CAISEGLAGYTDTQYF. The CDR3 DNA is TGTGCCATCAGTGAGGGACTAGCGGGATACACAGATACGCAGTATTTT.

The rearrangement joins TRBV5-1 to TRBJ1-2, with D tentatively TRBD1 (5 bases). V gave up 6 bases and J gave up 5 bases, with 17 bases separating them. The CDR3 consists of 14 residues. CDR1 and CDR2 from the germline V gene are SGHRS and YFSETQ. The CDR3 loop reads CASTPTTGTYGYTF. The DNA for the CDR3 is TGCGCCAGCACCCCAACTACAGGTACTTATGGCTACACCTTC.

The J gene is TRBJ1-5, the V gene TRBV4-1, with 8 nucleotides matching TRBD1. The germline V gene encodes CDR1 MGHRA and CDR2 YSYEKL. This CDR3 region has 16 residues. The trim removed 1 base at V and 1 base at J, leaving 3 bases unmatched. CDR3 coding DNA: TGCGCCAGCAGCCAAGGTAGGACAGGGAGCAATCAGCCCCAGCATTTT. Protein: CASSQGRTGSNQPQHF.

The chain employs TRBV27 and TRBJ2-3, with 7 bases identical to TRBD1. The CDR3 is made up of 17 amino acids. Germline values: CDR1 MNHEY, CDR2 SMNVEV (reference sequence). Trimming removed 0 bases from V and 2 bases from J; junction bases left unmatched: 8. Here the CDR3 DNA reads TGTGCCAGCAGTTTATCGATAGTCCAGGGGGACACAGATACGCAGTATTTT. It yields the protein CASSLSIVQGDTDTQYF.

The rearrangement links TRBV14 to TRBJ2-7; TRBD2 matches 12 bases. The CDR3 is 14 residues long. CDR1 SGHDN and CDR2 FVKESK come from the germline V gene. The V and J ends lost 4 bases and 10 bases, in that order; junction bases with no gene match: 8. CDR3 loop: CASSRAGLAGPQYF. The CDR3 DNA is TGTGCCAGCAGCCGAGCGGGACTAGCGGGTCCCCAGTACTTC.

This sequence joins TRBV7-9 and TRBJ1-6; D possibly corresponds to TRBD1 (5 bases). This CDR3 has 13 amino acids. The V and J ends lost 3 bases and 9 bases respectively, with 9 bases between them. Germline V CDR1 and CDR2: SEHNR, FQNEAQ (reference sequence). The CDR3 DNA sequence: TGTGCCAGCAGCTTGGAGGGGAGTTCACCCCTCCACTTT. Translation gives CASSLEGSSPLHF.

The chain carries TRBV3-1 (or the pseudogene TRBV3-2) and TRBJ1-6; D gene unclear. The length of the CDR3 is 16 residues. V lost 2 bases to trimming and J lost 9 bases, with 17 bases between them. The germline V gene has CDR1 LGHDT and CDR2 YNNKEL (reference sequence). The CDR3 DNA is TGTGCCAGCAGCCAATCGGTTGGGGTTATGCGTTCACCCCTCCACTTT. Encoded protein: CASSQSVGVMRSPLHF.